The TCR beta chain described here comes from a study of cytomegalovirus exposure and HLA in healthy donors. Per germline, CDR1 SQVTM and CDR2 ANQGSEA. The V gene lost 4 bases and the J gene lost 2 bases, with 11 bases spanning the gap. This CDR3 comprises 13 residues. This PCR relied on a set of 60 Vbeta primers and 13 Jbeta primers. Sequencing used immunoSEQ multiplex PCR; TCRdb keeps in-frame clones, though not all of them. The sample table includes some 70,000 clones. This clonotype was sampled from a man in his forties in good health and CMV-seronegative. The sample comprised PBMCs. The chain joins TRBV29-1 to TRBJ1-2, with unresolved D. The CDR3 here is CSVGDEVNYGYTF. The CDR3 DNA reads as TGCAGCGTTGGCGATGAGGTGAACTATGGCTACACCTTC. The complete variable domain, with remaining parts taken from reference TRBV29-1 and TRBJ1-2, reads SAVISQKPSRDICQRGTSLTIQCQVDSQVTMMFWYRQQPGQSLTLIATANQGSEATYESGFVIDKFPISRPNLTFSTLTVSNMSPEDSSIYLCSVGDEVNYGYTFGSGTRLTVV.